The clone carrying this T cell receptor beta chain was seen a few times. Its matching antigen is unknown. The data are from a study of cytomegalovirus exposure and HLA in healthy donors. General study findings and limits: According to the study, 180 or so TCR beta chains were cytomegalovirus-associated.

In the PCR, 60 Vbeta and 13 Jbeta primers were used. Clones were read by immunoSEQ multiplex PCR, and TCRdb kept only the in-frame ones, dropping some. The table has more than 95,000 clones, around 77% seen once. This CDR3 contains 15 residues. Germline CDR1 reads LNHNV; CDR2 reads YYDKDF (reference sequence). V lost 4 bases and J lost 2, with 13 bases in between. The gene calls are TRBV15 and TRBJ2-3; possible D gene TRBD2, 6 bases. The origin of this receptor is a woman between 35 and 50 years old in good health and CMV-seropositive. Sequencing was carried out using PBMCs. The CDR3 coding sequence is TGTGCCACCAGCACGGACTACCGAGTCACAGATACGCAGTATTTT. This encodes CATSTDYRVTDTQYF.